This T cell receptor (beta chain) was recovered during a study of memory CD8 T cells in hepatitis C reinfection. Only in-frame clones appear in the TCRdb table, and some are missing; sequencing was by immunoSEQ multiplex PCR. Among around 45,000 clones, roughly nine tenths were seen once, and the ten largest hold 0.65% to 0.8%. Time point here: late/post reinfection, 12 to 24 weeks after detection. No in vitro expansion preceded TCR sequencing of the sorted cells. The receptor comes from a man between 18 and 35 years old with hepatitis C virus infection. Material: naive CD8+ T cells sorted from blood.

The CDR3 nucleotides are TGTGCCAGCAGCGAGGCGAGAACTAGCCTCTCCTACAATGAGCAGTTCTTC. Translated, it gives CASSEARTSLSYNEQFF. This chain connects TRBV9 to TRBJ2-1, with D possibly being TRBD2 (6 bases). V was trimmed by 3 bases and J by 0 bases, leaving 16 bases between them. The CDR3 extends over 17 amino acids. Germline V gives CDR1 SGDLS, CDR2 YYNGEE.